This TCR beta chain was recovered during a study of response to subunit inactivated influenza vaccine. General study points: Each seasonal influenza vaccination recruits few new T cells, the authors suggested.

In its sample, this clonotype was seen a few times. Its antigen is currently unknown. Trimming shortened V by 3 bases and J by 1 base, and 14 bases separated the two germline ends. Germline CDR1 MDHEN, CDR2 SYDVKM. The CDR3 has 16 residues. TCRdb called the RT-PCR reads again in MiXCR, with one record for every CDR3 protein. Of 630,000 or so distinct CDR3 sequences in the sample, approximately 14% were seen once. The sequenced sample was PBMCs from blood, obtained roughly 13 days after vaccination. The TCR originated in a man aged 45-65 years who received an inactivated influenza vaccine. The chain couples TRBV28 to TRBJ2-3; D is possibly TRBD1 or TRBD2 (5 bases each). For the CDR3, the DNA is TGTGCCAGCAGTTTTAGTCGGGGCCGTGGCACAGATACGCAGTATTTT. This codes for CASSFSRGRGTDTQYF.